A single sample gave rise to the 21 T cell receptor beta chains below, sequenced in a study of identical twins. One entry per CDR3 protein, called by TCRdb with MiXCR from the 5' RACE reads. The sample lists fewer than 500,000 distinct CDR3 sequences, 14% seen once, with approximately 0.98% in the top ten. These sequences were also reported in another study, on yellow fever vaccine responses in identical twins.

The sample was CD4+ T cells sorted from blood. These receptors came from a young woman in good health.

This clonotype was seen a handful of times. The J gene is TRBJ1-1, the V gene TRBV4-1; D uncertain. The CDR3 loop spans 15 amino acids. Germline V lookup: CDR1 MGHRA, CDR2 YSYEKL. Trimming stripped 0 bases from V and 2 bases from J, with 10 bases between. CDR3 region: CASSQDSGFNTEAFF. CDR3 bases: TGCGCCAGCAGCCAAGACAGCGGATTTAACACTGAAGCTTTCTTT.

This chain connects TRBV3-1 to TRBJ2-1; TRBD1 is a possible D gene (5 bases). CDR3 length: 14 residues. The germline V gene encodes CDR1 LGHDT and CDR2 YNNKEL (reference sequence). Deletions cut 0 bases from V and 7 bases from J, with 10 bases between. The DNA for the CDR3 is TGTGCCAGCAGCCAAGAGCGCAGGGTAAATGAGCAGTTCTTC. Encoded protein: CASSQERRVNEQFF.

A few counts support this clonotype. V and J are TRBV25-1 and TRBJ2-5; D unclear. The germline V gene encodes CDR1 MGHDK and CDR2 SYGVNS. This CDR3 is 15 amino acids long. V was clipped by 0 bases and J by 5 bases, with 13 bases between them. The CDR3 coding sequence is TGTGCCAGCAGTGAATACCCTGTAGGCCCGGAGACCCAGTACTTC. It translates to CASSEYPVGPETQYF.

The rearrangement uses TRBV9 and TRBJ2-1; TRBD2 matches 9 bases. The ends lost 0 bases at V and 5 bases at J; junction bases unmatched: 3. The CDR3 length is 15 residues. Germline assignment: CDR1 SGDLS and CDR2 YYNGEE. The CDR3 is CASSVGAGGHNEQFF. The CDR3 DNA reads TGTGCCAGCAGCGTAGGCGCGGGAGGGCACAATGAGCAGTTCTTC.

This clonotype was counted ten times or more. The chain carries TRBV12-3 or TRBV12-4 and TRBJ2-4, with D uncertain. CDR3 length equals 15 residues. With 4 bases removed from V and 2 bases from J, the gap between germline ends came to 12 bases. CDR3 sequence reads: CASSYVAVSKNIQYF. CDR3 coding DNA: TGTGCCAGCAGTTATGTCGCGGTTTCCAAAAACATTCAGTACTTC.

The chain carries TRBV6-2 or TRBV6-3 and TRBJ2-4, with 7 bases lining up with TRBD1. The ends lost 6 bases at V and 0 bases at J; junction bases unmatched: 8. Germline CDR1 is MNHEY and CDR2 is SVGEGT. CDR3 length: 16 amino acids. CDR3 amino acids: CASSWTGPLAKNIQYF. In nucleotides, the CDR3 is TGTGCCAGCAGCTGGACAGGTCCTCTAGCCAAAAACATTCAGTACTTC.

This clonotype was detected ten times or more. The J gene is TRBJ2-7, the V gene TRBV12-3 or TRBV12-4, with D perhaps given as TRBD1 or TRBD2 (5 bases each). The CDR3 extends over 16 amino acids. Trimming removed 6 bases at V and 5 bases at J, with 23 bases between. The CDR3 DNA is TGTGCCAGCAGCTCCCTCCGGGGCTCCGTTGTCCACGAGCAGTACTTC. It is translated as CASSSLRGSVVHEQYF.

The chain uses TRBV19 and TRBJ1-1, with no clear D. The V end lost 3 bases, the J end lost 5 bases, and 10 bases lay between the germline ends. The CDR3 runs 13 residues. Germline CDR1 is LNHDA and CDR2 is SQIVND (reference sequence). The CDR3 region has the DNA TGTGCCAGTAGTATCAAGGTGGGAACTGAAGCTTTCTTT. Amino acid sequence: CASSIKVGTEAFF. Complete variable domain (other parts from reference TRBV19 and TRBJ1-1): DGGITQSPKYLFRKEGQNVTLSCEQNLNHDAMYWYRQDPGQGLRLIYYSQIVNDFQKGDIAEGYSVSREKKESFPLTVTSAQKNPTAFYLCASSIKVGTEAFFGQGTRLTVV.

This clonotype was found many times. The V call is TRBV12-3 or TRBV12-4, the J call TRBJ2-7; tentatively, D is TRBD1 (5 bases). Trimming removed 7 bases from V and 4 bases from J, with 14 bases in between. The CDR3 loop spans 13 amino acids. CDR3 nucleotide sequence: TGTGCCAGCACCAAAATCTCAGGGTACGAGCAGTACTTC. This gives the protein CASTKISGYEQYF.

This chain uses TRBV7-8 with TRBJ2-2; 12 bases map to TRBD1. This CDR3 contains 17 residues. In germline, CDR1 is SGHVS, CDR2 FQNEAQ. Trimming took 5 bases from V and 3 from J; bases not matched to a gene: 7. DNA for the CDR3: TGTGCCAGCAGCCCCGGGACAGGGGGCTTCGACACCGGGGAGCTGTTTTTT. This translates into CASSPGTGGFDTGELFF.

This clonotype appeared a few times. The gene calls are TRBV11-2 and TRBJ2-1; 16 bases agree with TRBD2. This CDR3 contains 17 residues. Germline values: CDR1 SGHAT, CDR2 FQNNGV. V lost 4 bases and J lost 6; bases outside the gene matches: 6. In DNA form, the CDR3 reads TGTGCCAGCAGCTCCGGGACTAGCGGGAGGGAGTCCAATGAGCAGTTCTTC. It codes for CASSSGTSGRESNEQFF.

The V call is TRBV15, the J call TRBJ2-3; D gene unclear. CDR1 LNHNV and CDR2 YYDKDF come from the germline V gene (reference sequence). The V and J ends lost 7 bases and 3 bases respectively, with 14 bases between them. This CDR3 is 14 amino acids long. The CDR3 DNA follows: TGTGCCACCACCACCACGGCAGCGACAGATACGCAGTATTTT. It codes for CATTTTAATDTQYF.

This clonotype was detected only a few times. The chain has TRBV4-2 and TRBJ2-3, with D hard to call. From germline, CDR1 is LGHNA and CDR2 YNFKEQ. V lost 1 base and J lost 6, with 20 bases in between. The length of the CDR3 is 17 residues. This chain's CDR3 is CASSQGVGKAFSDTQYF. The CDR3 coding sequence is TGTGCCAGCAGCCAAGGGGTTGGCAAGGCCTTTTCGGATACGCAGTATTTT.

This chain uses TRBV12-3 or TRBV12-4 with TRBJ2-5; D not resolved. Between the trimmed V and J ends, which lost 3 bases and 5 bases, there was a span of 16 bases. The CDR3 loop spans 15 amino acids. The CDR3 loop is CASSLRWGLEETQYF. The CDR3 DNA follows: TGTGCCAGCAGTTTGCGGTGGGGATTAGAGGAGACCCAGTACTTC.

This clonotype occurred many times. The chain recombines TRBV20-1 with TRBJ2-1; 7 bases map to TRBD2. The trim removed 1 base at V and 0 bases at J, leaving 15 bases unmatched. The CDR3 runs 19 residues. Germline assignment: CDR1 DFQATT and CDR2 SNEGSKA (reference sequence). In DNA form, the CDR3 reads TGCAGTGCTAGAGTTTCTAGCGGAACGCGACACGCCTCCTACAATGAGCAGTTCTTC. Its protein product is CSARVSSGTRHASYNEQFF.

J is TRBJ2-7 and V is TRBV6-2 or TRBV6-3; 9 bases are shared with TRBD2. Germline V gene sequence: CDR1 MNHEY, CDR2 SVGEGT. The CDR3 has 16 amino acids. Unmatched junction bases numbered 6, after V lost 0 bases and J lost 3 bases. In DNA, the CDR3 is TGTGCCAGCAGTTACTCCGGGACTAGCTCTAACTACGAGCAGTACTTC. This gives the protein CASSYSGTSSNYEQYF.

The V gene is TRBV4-1, the J gene TRBJ2-7; weak D call: TRBD2 (5 bases). The V gene lost 0 bases and the J gene lost 7 bases, with 19 bases spanning the gap. The length of the CDR3 is 16 residues. CDR1 MGHRA and CDR2 YSYEKL come from the germline V gene. CDR3 coding DNA: TGCGCCAGCAGCCAAGATCGATCGTTCCGGGGAACGGAGCAGTACTTC. Protein sequence: CASSQDRSFRGTEQYF.

The chain is built from TRBV10-2 and TRBJ2-5; D unclear. Trimming cost V 3 bases and J 5 bases, with 13 bases left between them. Per the germline V gene, CDR1 is WSHSY and CDR2 is SAAADI. The CDR3 is 14 amino acids. In nucleotides, the CDR3 is TGCGCCAGCAGTGAATCTCCCGGACGGGAGACCCAGTACTTC. Translating it yields CASSESPGRETQYF.

This clonotype appeared a few times. V is TRBV20-1 and J is TRBJ1-3; D gene unclear. This CDR3 is 13 amino acids long. Germline loops: CDR1 DFQATT, CDR2 SNEGSKA (reference sequence). V was shortened by 1 base and J by 1 base, with 5 bases between the two germline ends. The CDR3 nucleotides read TGCAGTGCTAGAGGGCCTTCTGGAAACACCATATATTTT. Protein sequence: CSARGPSGNTIYF.

V gene TRBV3-1 combines with J gene TRBJ2-5; D is possibly TRBD2 (6 bases). CDR3 length equals 15 residues. V shed 1 base and J shed 4 bases, with 13 bases lying between them. CDR1 and CDR2 (germline): LGHDT, YNNKEL (reference sequence). The CDR3 loop reads CASSQGGGARETQYF. DNA for the CDR3: TGTGCCAGCAGCCAAGGAGGAGGGGCCCGAGAGACCCAGTACTTC.

This clonotype has more than one count but fewer than ten. This chain connects TRBV20-1 to TRBJ2-5; D gene ambiguous. V was cut by 0 bases and J by 4 bases, with 12 bases left in between. From germline, CDR1 is DFQATT and CDR2 SNEGSKA (reference sequence). The CDR3 contains 14 residues. CDR3 DNA: TGCAGTGCTAGAGATAGGTTGGGGATAGAGACCCAGTACTTC. Residues: CSARDRLGIETQYF.